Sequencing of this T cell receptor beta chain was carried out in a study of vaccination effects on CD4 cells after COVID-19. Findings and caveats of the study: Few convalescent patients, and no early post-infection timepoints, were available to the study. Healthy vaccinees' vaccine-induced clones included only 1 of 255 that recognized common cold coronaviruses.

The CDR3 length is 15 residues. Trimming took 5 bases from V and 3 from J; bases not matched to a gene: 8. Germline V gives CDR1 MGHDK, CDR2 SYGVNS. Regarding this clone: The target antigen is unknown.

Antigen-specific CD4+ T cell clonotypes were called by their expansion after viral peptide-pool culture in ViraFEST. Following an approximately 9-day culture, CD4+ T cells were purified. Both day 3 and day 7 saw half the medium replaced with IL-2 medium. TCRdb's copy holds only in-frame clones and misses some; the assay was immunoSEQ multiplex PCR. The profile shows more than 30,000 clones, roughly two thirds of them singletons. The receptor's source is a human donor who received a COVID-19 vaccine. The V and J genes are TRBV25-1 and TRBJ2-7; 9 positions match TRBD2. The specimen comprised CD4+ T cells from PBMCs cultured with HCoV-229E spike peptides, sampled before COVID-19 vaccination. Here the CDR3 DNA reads TGTGCCAGCAGTCCAACGGGACTAGCTCTCTACGAGCAGTACTTC. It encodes CASSPTGLALYEQYF.